Listed here is a single T cell receptor (beta chain). Its antigen has not been determined. Base qualities are not provided; no much larger clone lies one nucleotide away. Other DNA sequences in this specimen translate into the identical CDR3. Participants in the prospective study were aged about 18 to 95 years, lived in some 24 United States geographic areas, and enrolled through a virtual design. In the prospective study, cohorts were assigned on the basis of participant-reported clinical history obtained from a screening survey and a study questionnaire. Each participant in the prospective study had whole blood, serum and a nasopharyngeal or oropharyngeal swab collected by mobile phlebotomists. Additional blood draws and questionnaires over an approximately 2-month period could optionally be provided by prospective study participants. Prospective study blood samples were shipped either frozen or at room temperature before DNA extraction.

The sample comes from a study of blood T cell repertoires in COVID-19 (dated by TCRdb to the early 2020s). Looking at the study overall: The collaborator samples originated in the United States, Italy and Spain and spanned the acute and convalescent phases of COVID-19. The material from the prospective study consisted of cDNA or gDNA derived from T cells, B-cell-depleted T cells, or PBMCs. The dataset comprised deeply sampled blood TCRbeta repertoires from subjects exposed to, actively infected with, or recovered from COVID-19. The repertoires were released in a freely available public database intended as a resource for research on the immune response to SARS-CoV-2. Samples came from the ongoing ImmuneRACE study (first 160 participants) plus 1,254 subjects from 6 global collaborators. The sample metadata nearly always contained a de-identified subject ID, COVID-19 status, age in years and sex. HLA class I and class II types, where available, came from metadata supplied by the sample provider rather than from assay-based typing. General conclusions and limits of the study: The quantity of clinical and demographic metadata differed by source and by participant and was supplied without curation.

V and J lose 1 base and 0 bases, and a span of 3 bases separates them. The CDR3 runs 13 residues from the cysteine to the phenylalanine. Only CDR3 DNA remains: 39 bases, in frame from the first base. TCRbeta CDR3 regions were amplified from genomic DNA using the immunoSEQ Assay, a bias-controlled multiplex PCR. The authors processed their data as follows. Within the assay, amplification of reference gene primers was used to estimate how many nucleated cells each sample contained. Sequence reads were collapsed and filtered to measure the absolute abundance of every unique TCRbeta CDR3 rearrangement. Productive Simpson clonality was computed per sample as the square root of Simpson's diversity index over productive rearrangements. TCRdb took this table from immuneACCESS and kept in-frame rearrangements with V and J called. Such tables lack part of the clones; where checked against another copy, unresolved V genes explain under half of the gap, and the rest is unexplained. V, J and clone size derive from that table, while D and trimming were established from the DNA sequence. Within this sample are some 220,000 clones, with roughly 89% of them counted one time only. The ten largest clones take up less than 4.5% of the sample.

Sequenced: PBMCs or T cells enriched from blood (not recorded which). The chain joins TRBV12-3 or TRBV12-4 to TRBJ1-1, with no confident D gene call. The receptor comes from a woman aged 35 to 49 with acute COVID-19. The DNA sequence follows: TGTGCCAGCAGTTTAGTTATGAACACTGAAGCTTTCTTT. This gives the protein CASSLVMNTEAFF.